The 20 T cell receptor beta chains given below trace back to one sample, sequenced in a study of T cells in Graves' hyperthyroidism and ophthalmopathy. TCR beta CDR3 regions were amplified from RNA. In the first-round RT-PCR of the TCR CDR3, the HTBI primer set was used. MiXCR, applied by TCRdb to the multiplex PCR reads, yields one record per CDR3 protein. Altogether 400,000 to 450,000 distinct CDR3 sequences are present, over 12% being singletons, with the ten largest covering approximately 13%. Material: blood. These receptors all come from a man aged 18-30 years with Graves' ophthalmopathy.

This clonotype has ten or more counts. V and J are TRBV5-8 and TRBJ1-3, with no clear D. Per the germline V gene, CDR1 is SGHTS and CDR2 is YDEGEE. The CDR3 consists of 13 residues. The germline V and J ends were trimmed by 6 bases and 2 bases, with 9 bases remaining between them. CDR3 sequence: CASKRSAGNTIYF. The CDR3 nucleotides read TGTGCCAGCAAAAGGTCGGCTGGAAACACCATATATTTT.

This clonotype was counted many times. V and J are TRBV11-2 and TRBJ1-1, with 11 nucleotides matching TRBD1. This CDR3 spans 15 amino acids. Losses at the gene ends were 7 bases for V and 6 bases for J; bases not matched to a gene: 10. CDR1 is SGHAT and CDR2 is FQNNGV in the germline V gene. This CDR3 is CASTPPDRGLPEAFF. CDR3 DNA: TGTGCCAGCACCCCCCCGGACAGGGGGCTCCCTGAAGCTTTCTTT.

The chain links TRBV7-8 to TRBJ1-5; TRBD1 agrees at 8 bases. Germline CDR1 SGHVS, CDR2 FQNEAQ. This CDR3 contains 15 residues. After removal of 5 bases from V and 6 bases from J, the junction contained 9 bases not matched to a gene. The CDR3 DNA follows: TGTGCCAGCAGCCCCGGACAGGGAAGAGGTCAGCCCCAGCATTTT. Residues: CASSPGQGRGQPQHF. Combining the CDR3 with reference TRBV7-8 and TRBJ1-5 gives the whole variable domain GAGVSQSPRYKVAKRGQDVALRCDPISGHVSLFWYQQALGQGPEFLTYFQNEAQLDKSGLPSDRFFAERPEGSVSTLKIQRTQQEDSAVYLCASSPGQGRGQPQHFGDGTRLSIL.

The gene calls are TRBV12-3 or TRBV12-4 and TRBJ2-2; D may be TRBD2 (5 bases). Trimming cost V 6 bases and J 0 bases, with 14 bases left between them. The CDR3 is 16 residues long. CDR3 sequence (DNA): TGTGCCAGCAGCCCCCGGGGAACCCCGAACACCGGGGAGCTGTTTTTT. Protein product: CASSPRGTPNTGELFF.

In its sample, this clonotype was seen a few times. The chain joins TRBV11-2 to TRBJ2-6, with D maybe TRBD2 (6 bases). The CDR3 loop spans 18 amino acids. Germline loops: CDR1 SGHAT, CDR2 FQNNGV. The V gene lost 7 bases and the J gene lost 2 bases, with 21 bases spanning the gap. The CDR3 loop reads CASTSPGALLAGANVLTF. As DNA, the CDR3 is TGTGCCAGCACTTCCCCGGGAGCCCTTCTGGCTGGGGCCAACGTCCTGACTTTC.

The genes are TRBV7-2 and TRBJ1-5, with D unclear. Germline CDR1 SGHTA, CDR2 FQGNSA. V was pared by 5 bases and J by 6 bases, with 20 bases between. The CDR3 loop spans 16 amino acids. In DNA, the CDR3 is TGTGCCAGCAGCCCCCGGGTCCTCAAGGCAGGTCAGCCCCAGCATTTT. Translated: CASSPRVLKAGQPQHF.

This clonotype has a count of ten or more. The chain uses TRBV11-3 and TRBJ1-1; weak D call: TRBD1 (5 bases). This CDR3 is built from 18 residues. V shed 6 bases and J shed 6 bases, with 29 bases lying between them. Germline CDR1 and CDR2: SGHNT and YENEEA. The CDR3 loop reads CASRFNQGWLGRVPEAFF. The CDR3 DNA reads TGTGCCAGCAGATTTAACCAGGGATGGTTGGGCAGAGTGCCTGAAGCTTTCTTT.

Of note for this clonotype: Possible read error: a much larger clone is one base away. Given the absence of the conserved phenylalanine or tryptophan at the CDR3 end, a read error is likely. The chain employs TRBV6-2 or TRBV6-3 and TRBJ2-1, with D unclear. Trimming removed 5 bases from V and 0 bases from J, with 5 bases in between. The germline CDR1 and CDR2 sequences are MNHEY and SVGEGT. The CDR3 is 13 residues long. The CDR3 nucleotides read TGTGCCAGCAGTACGATCTCCTACAATGAGCAGTTCCTC. Encoded protein: CASSTISYNEQFL.

The chain recombines TRBV5-5 with TRBJ2-7, with 10 nucleotides matching TRBD2. V was pared by 4 bases and J by 0 bases, with 4 bases of the junction left unmatched. The CDR3 sequence is 15 residues long. In germline, CDR1 is SGHKS, CDR2 YYEKEE (reference sequence). Written as DNA, the CDR3 is TGTGCCAGCAGCCTAGCGGGAGTATACTCCTACGAGCAGTACTTC. Translation: CASSLAGVYSYEQYF.

This clonotype was counted many times. In DNA form, the CDR3 reads TGTGCCAGCAGCTCCTTTAAAGAGACCCAGTACTTC. Its protein is CASSSFKETQYF. The chain has TRBV7-2 and TRBJ2-5; D uncertain. Trimming stripped 4 bases from V and 3 bases from J, with 6 bases between. Germline CDR1 and CDR2: SGHTA and FQGNSA. This CDR3 has 12 amino acids.

V usage is TRBV10-2 and J usage is TRBJ2-7; tentative D call: TRBD1 (5 bases). The CDR3 consists of 13 residues. Between the trimmed V and J ends, which lost 3 bases and 3 bases, there was a span of 9 bases. Looked up from germline, CDR1 is WSHSY and CDR2 is SAAADI. The CDR3, as DNA: TGCGCCAGCAGTGATGGGGCTAGCTACGAGCAGTACTTC. This translates into CASSDGASYEQYF.

Comments on this clonotype: It may be a read error: a sequence one base away is much more abundant. The chain uses TRBV6-1 and TRBJ2-2; tentatively, D is TRBD2 (5 bases). The CDR3 sequence is 16 residues long. From germline, CDR1 is MNHNS and CDR2 SASEGT. The CDR3 spells CASKPPDSTNTGEPFF. The CDR3 DNA follows: TGTGCCAGCAAGCCCCCCGACTCGACGAACACCGGGGAGCCGTTTTTT.

This clonotype was detected many times. The rearrangement links TRBV30 to TRBJ1-1, with D possibly being TRBD1 (5 bases). V was trimmed by 0 bases and J by 7 bases, leaving 12 bases between them. The CDR3 has 13 residues. The germline V gene has CDR1 GTSNPN and CDR2 SVGIG (reference sequence). CDR3 region: CAWSVGGVVEAFF. The CDR3 DNA sequence: TGTGCCTGGAGTGTTGGGGGGGTGGTTGAAGCTTTCTTT.

This clonotype was counted between two and nine times. The rearrangement uses TRBV7-9 and TRBJ2-7; no clear D. In germline, CDR1 is SEHNR, CDR2 FQNEAQ (reference sequence). The CDR3 runs 14 residues. The V end was cut by 0 bases, the J end by 2 bases, with 8 bases between. The CDR3 reads CASSLARVPYEQYF. The CDR3 DNA reads TGTGCCAGCAGCTTAGCTCGGGTTCCCTACGAGCAGTACTTC.

This clonotype came up many times. The chain carries TRBV11-2 and TRBJ1-1; D is possibly TRBD1 (6 bases). The germline V gene has CDR1 SGHAT and CDR2 FQNNGV. The CDR3 is 17 residues long. V was cut by 1 base and J by 1 base, with 16 bases left in between. The CDR3, as DNA: TGTGCCAGCAGCTTAGTCCAGGGGTGGGCGGGGAACACTGAAGCTTTCTTT. Encoded protein: CASSLVQGWAGNTEAFF.

This clonotype was found many times. V usage is TRBV28 and J usage is TRBJ2-7; D is unclear. Germline CDR1 is MDHEN and CDR2 is SYDVKM. The CDR3 loop spans 12 amino acids. With 1 base removed from V and 6 bases from J, the gap between germline ends came to 7 bases. CDR3 loop: CASSLSPVEQYF. CDR3 DNA: TGTGCCAGCAGTTTATCACCAGTCGAGCAGTACTTC.

The chain couples TRBV15 to TRBJ1-3; 8 bases are shared with TRBD1. From germline, CDR1 is LNHNV and CDR2 YYDKDF (reference sequence). This CDR3 has 16 amino acids. Trimming cost V 2 bases and J 4 bases; bases outside gene matches: 7. CDR3 nucleotides: TGTGCCACCAGCAGAAGCAGGGGGCATACAGGAAACACCATATATTTT. This translates into CATSRSRGHTGNTIYF.

The chain uses TRBV7-9 and TRBJ2-1; 10 bases are a match to TRBD1. The CDR3 runs 15 residues. V was clipped by 4 bases and J by 5 bases; unmatched bases: 5. Germline CDR1 reads SEHNR; CDR2 reads FQNEAQ (reference sequence). CDR3 sequence: CASSSGTGDNNEQFF. DNA for the CDR3: TGTGCCAGCAGCTCTGGGACAGGGGATAACAATGAGCAGTTCTTC.

The V gene is TRBV5-6, the J gene TRBJ2-2, with D unresolved. Germline CDR1 SGHDT, CDR2 YYEEEE. The CDR3 sequence is 15 residues long. Deletions cut 1 base from V and 1 base from J, with 8 bases between. The CDR3 here is CASSLYQLNTGELFF. DNA of the CDR3: TGTGCCAGCAGCTTGTACCAGTTGAACACCGGGGAGCTGTTTTTT.

This clonotype came up many times. V and J are TRBV7-9 and TRBJ2-5; the match to TRBD2 covers 9 bases. V lost 4 bases and J lost 3; bases outside the gene matches: 0. This CDR3 contains 13 residues. Germline V CDR1 and CDR2: SEHNR, FQNEAQ (reference sequence). The CDR3 sequence is CASSSSGEETQYF. Written as DNA, the CDR3 is TGTGCCAGCAGCTCTAGCGGGGAAGAGACCCAGTACTTC.